A selection of T cell receptor beta chains follows, all from one sample in a study of blood T cell repertoires in COVID-19. Method: immunoSEQ multiplex PCR; TCRdb's copy keeps in-frame clones and lacks some. Among some 200,000 clones listed, roughly 91% were seen once. Sequenced input: PBMCs or T cells enriched from blood (not recorded which). The receptors here all came from a man aged 30-40 years in a cohort exposed to, infected with or recovered from COVID-19 (not recorded which). The CDR3 runs from the conserved cysteine through the conserved F or W. The order of the fields is D gene, CDR3 length, clone size, V gene, J gene, CDR3 protein, CDR3 DNA. D genes are given only for firm matches. Not every row has a clone size; where given, it reads once, few, many or a size class.

D gene: TRBD2; CDR3 length: 13; clone size: once; V gene: TRBV29-1; J gene: TRBJ2-7; CDR3 protein: CSVDGTNSYEQYF; CDR3 DNA: TGCAGCGTTGATGGGACTAACTCCTACGAGCAGTACTTC
D gene: .; CDR3 length: 16; clone size: once; V gene: TRBV27; J gene: TRBJ2-7; CDR3 protein: CASSSRLDRSRHEQYF; CDR3 DNA: TGTGCCAGCAGTTCCAGGCTTGACAGATCTAGACACGAGCAGTACTTC
D gene: .; CDR3 length: 12; clone size: .; V gene: TRBV28; J gene: TRBJ2-7; CDR3 protein: CASRTGDYEQYF; CDR3 DNA: TGTGCCAGCAGGACGGGGGACTACGAGCAGTACTTC
D gene: .; CDR3 length: 13; clone size: .; V gene: TRBV28; J gene: TRBJ2-7; CDR3 protein: CASSLDSIYEQYF; CDR3 DNA: TGTGCCAGCAGTTTGGACTCCATATACGAGCAGTACTTC
D gene: TRBD2; CDR3 length: 18; clone size: .; V gene: TRBV29-1; J gene: TRBJ2-1; CDR3 protein: CSVEGVLAGGGSYNEQFF; CDR3 DNA: TGCAGCGTTGAAGGAGTCCTAGCGGGAGGGGGTTCCTACAATGAGCAGTTCTTC
D gene: .; CDR3 length: 14; clone size: .; V gene: TRBV29-1; J gene: TRBJ2-7; CDR3 protein: CSVGERQPPYEQYF; CDR3 DNA: TGCAGCGTTGGGGAGCGGCAGCCCCCTTACGAGCAGTACTTC
D gene: .; CDR3 length: 15; clone size: .; V gene: TRBV28; J gene: TRBJ1-2; CDR3 protein: CASSFPGGGYYGYTF; CDR3 DNA: TGTGCCAGCAGTTTCCCCGGGGGGGGGTACTATGGCTACACCTTC
D gene: .; CDR3 length: 15; clone size: .; V gene: TRBV4-3; J gene: TRBJ1-1; CDR3 protein: CASSQVSGSFTEAFF; CDR3 DNA: TGCGCCAGCAGCCAAGTTTCCGGGAGTTTCACTGAAGCTTTCTTT
D gene: .; CDR3 length: 14; clone size: .; V gene: TRBV6-1; J gene: TRBJ1-2; CDR3 protein: CASSEVWSGDGYTF; CDR3 DNA: TGTGCCAGCAGTGAAGTATGGTCAGGGGATGGCTACACCTTC
D gene: .; CDR3 length: 11; clone size: .; V gene: TRBV28; J gene: TRBJ1-6; CDR3 protein: CASSINSPLHF; CDR3 DNA: TGTGCCAGCAGTATAAATTCACCCCTCCACTTT
D gene: TRBD1; CDR3 length: 13; clone size: .; V gene: TRBV27; J gene: TRBJ1-4; CDR3 protein: CASSRTGLSRLFF; CDR3 DNA: TGTGCCAGCAGTAGGACAGGGTTGAGTAGGCTGTTTTTT
D gene: .; CDR3 length: 12; clone size: .; V gene: TRBV28; J gene: TRBJ1-5; CDR3 protein: CASSFSYQPQHF; CDR3 DNA: TGTGCCAGCAGTTTTAGTTATCAGCCCCAGCATTTT
D gene: .; CDR3 length: 16; clone size: .; V gene: TRBV7-9; J gene: TRBJ1-2; CDR3 protein: CASSSSFGQRPYGYTF; CDR3 DNA: TGTGCCAGCAGCAGTAGTTTTGGACAGAGACCCTATGGCTACACCTTC
D gene: .; CDR3 length: 14; clone size: .; V gene: TRBV28; J gene: TRBJ2-1; CDR3 protein: CASSTRSSYNEQFF; CDR3 DNA: TGTGCCAGCAGTACTAGAAGTTCCTACAATGAGCAGTTCTTC
D gene: .; CDR3 length: 12; clone size: once; V gene: TRBV3-1/TRBV3-2; J gene: TRBJ1-2; CDR3 protein: CASRTGGYGYTF; CDR3 DNA: TGTGCCAGCCGAACGGGGGGGTATGGCTACACCTTC
D gene: TRBD1; CDR3 length: 17; clone size: once; V gene: TRBV19; J gene: TRBJ1-4; CDR3 protein: CASSYLGSGGYNEKLFF; CDR3 DNA: TGTGCCAGTAGCTACCTCGGTTCAGGGGGGTATAATGAAAAACTGTTTTTT
D gene: TRBD1; CDR3 length: 13; clone size: .; V gene: TRBV29-1; J gene: TRBJ2-7; CDR3 protein: CSVQTGAGYEQYF; CDR3 DNA: TGCAGCGTTCAGACAGGGGCGGGCTACGAGCAGTACTTC
D gene: .; CDR3 length: 11; clone size: few; V gene: TRBV7-3; J gene: TRBJ2-1; CDR3 protein: CASSSNNEQFF; CDR3 DNA: TGTGCCAGCAGCTCAAACAATGAGCAGTTCTTC
D gene: TRBD1; CDR3 length: 14; clone size: .; V gene: TRBV29-1; J gene: TRBJ1-5; CDR3 protein: CSPEGQGADQPQHF; CDR3 DNA: TGCAGCCCCGAGGGACAGGGGGCGGATCAGCCCCAGCATTTT
D gene: .; CDR3 length: 17; clone size: .; V gene: TRBV6-4; J gene: TRBJ2-3; CDR3 protein: CASSDSFRAGSTDTQYF; CDR3 DNA: TGTGCCAGCAGTGACTCGTTCAGGGCCGGGAGCACAGATACGCAGTATTTT
D gene: .; CDR3 length: 13; clone size: .; V gene: TRBV28; J gene: TRBJ2-7; CDR3 protein: CASSPFRGYEQYF; CDR3 DNA: TGTGCCAGCAGCCCTTTTAGGGGGTACGAGCAGTACTTC
D gene: .; CDR3 length: 14; clone size: .; V gene: TRBV29-1; J gene: TRBJ1-4; CDR3 protein: CSVRPGHNNEKLFF; CDR3 DNA: TGCAGCGTGAGACCGGGACATAATAATGAAAAACTGTTTTTT
D gene: TRBD1; CDR3 length: 15; clone size: .; V gene: TRBV2; J gene: TRBJ1-5; CDR3 protein: CASIRGPGQGQPQHF; CDR3 DNA: TGTGCCAGCATACGAGGACCGGGACAGGGGCAGCCCCAGCATTTT
D gene: TRBD1; CDR3 length: 16; clone size: .; V gene: TRBV5-1; J gene: TRBJ1-3; CDR3 protein: CASSLDRGEIGNTIYF; CDR3 DNA: TGCGCCAGCAGCTTGGACAGGGGGGAAATTGGAAACACCATATATTTT
D gene: .; CDR3 length: 14; clone size: .; V gene: TRBV7-2; J gene: TRBJ2-7; CDR3 protein: CASSSTGSSYEQYF; CDR3 DNA: TGTGCCAGCAGCTCCACAGGGAGCTCCTACGAGCAGTACTTC
D gene: .; CDR3 length: 16; clone size: .; V gene: TRBV10-1; J gene: TRBJ2-3; CDR3 protein: CASSDHGWSLTDTQYF; CDR3 DNA: TGCGCCAGCAGCGACCATGGTTGGAGTCTCACAGATACGCAGTATTTT
D gene: .; CDR3 length: 16; clone size: .; V gene: TRBV6-6; J gene: TRBJ2-3; CDR3 protein: CASSYLKGGRNDTQYF; CDR3 DNA: TGTGCCAGCAGTTACCTAAAGGGGGGGCGAAACGATACGCAGTATTTT
D gene: .; CDR3 length: 13; clone size: .; V gene: TRBV15; J gene: TRBJ1-1; CDR3 protein: CATSGDMNTEAFF; CDR3 DNA: TGTGCCACCAGCGGGGACATGAACACTGAAGCTTTCTTT
D gene: .; CDR3 length: 14; clone size: .; V gene: TRBV27; J gene: TRBJ1-1; CDR3 protein: CASSLSNSVTEAFF; CDR3 DNA: TGTGCCAGCAGTTTATCGAATTCGGTAACTGAAGCTTTCTTT
D gene: .; CDR3 length: 16; clone size: once; V gene: TRBV28; J gene: TRBJ1-2; CDR3 protein: CASSLSDSFWNYGYTF; CDR3 DNA: TGTGCCAGCAGTTTAAGTGACAGCTTCTGGAATTATGGCTACACCTTC
D gene: .; CDR3 length: 16; clone size: .; V gene: TRBV28; J gene: TRBJ1-6; CDR3 protein: CASSLALGRGNSPLHF; CDR3 DNA: TGTGCCAGCAGTTTGGCCCTGGGGAGGGGCAATTCACCCCTCCACTTT
D gene: .; CDR3 length: 17; clone size: .; V gene: TRBV18; J gene: TRBJ1-3; CDR3 protein: CASSPPAGVVIGNTIYF; CDR3 DNA: TGTGCCAGCTCACCACCGGCCGGGGTTGTAATCGGAAACACCATATATTTT
D gene: TRBD1; CDR3 length: 16; clone size: once; V gene: TRBV13; J gene: TRBJ1-2; CDR3 protein: CASSLGLGTGLDGYTF; CDR3 DNA: TGTGCCAGCAGCTTAGGCCTTGGGACAGGACTTGATGGCTACACCTTC
D gene: TRBD1; CDR3 length: 14; clone size: .; V gene: TRBV24-1; J gene: TRBJ1-2; CDR3 protein: CATSDRGTGKGYTF; CDR3 DNA: TGTGCCACCAGTGATCGAGGGACAGGGAAAGGCTACACCTTC
D gene: TRBD2; CDR3 length: 15; clone size: .; V gene: TRBV7-9; J gene: TRBJ2-1; CDR3 protein: CASSSGTSGTNEQFF; CDR3 DNA: TGTGCCAGCAGCAGCGGGACTAGCGGGACAAATGAGCAGTTCTTC
D gene: .; CDR3 length: 15; clone size: .; V gene: TRBV7-9; J gene: TRBJ1-4; CDR3 protein: CASSSNRKVDEKLFF; CDR3 DNA: TGTGCCAGCAGCTCAAACAGGAAGGTAGATGAAAAACTGTTTTTT
D gene: .; CDR3 length: 12; clone size: .; V gene: TRBV3-1/TRBV3-2; J gene: TRBJ2-5; CDR3 protein: CASSRTPQTQYF; CDR3 DNA: TGTGCCAGCAGCAGGACACCCCAGACCCAGTACTTC
D gene: .; CDR3 length: 13; clone size: .; V gene: TRBV5-1; J gene: TRBJ1-1; CDR3 protein: CASSLQGSTEAFF; CDR3 DNA: TGCGCCAGCAGCCTACAGGGATCCACTGAAGCTTTCTTT
D gene: .; CDR3 length: 17; clone size: .; V gene: TRBV11-2; J gene: TRBJ1-6; CDR3 protein: CASSPEGMGFYNSPLHF; CDR3 DNA: TGTGCCAGCAGCCCGGAGGGTATGGGGTTCTATAATTCACCCCTCCACTTT
D gene: .; CDR3 length: 16; clone size: .; V gene: TRBV28; J gene: TRBJ1-5; CDR3 protein: CASSLYGAGLNQPQHF; CDR3 DNA: TGTGCCAGCAGTTTGTATGGGGCAGGCCTCAATCAGCCCCAGCATTTT
D gene: TRBD2; CDR3 length: 19; clone size: .; V gene: TRBV6-1; J gene: TRBJ2-7; CDR3 protein: CASSEALQGTSGRAYEQYF; CDR3 DNA: TGTGCCAGCAGTGAAGCGCTTCAGGGAACTAGCGGGAGGGCCTACGAGCAGTACTTC
D gene: TRBD1; CDR3 length: 17; clone size: .; V gene: TRBV27; J gene: TRBJ1-5; CDR3 protein: CASSLKGTGWYNQPQHF; CDR3 DNA: TGTGCCAGCAGTTTAAAGGGGACAGGTTGGTACAATCAGCCCCAGCATTTT
D gene: .; CDR3 length: 14; clone size: .; V gene: TRBV9; J gene: TRBJ2-7; CDR3 protein: CASSVGLEGYEQYF; CDR3 DNA: TGTGCCAGCAGCGTAGGACTAGAAGGGTACGAGCAGTACTTC
D gene: .; CDR3 length: 13; clone size: .; V gene: TRBV7-3; J gene: TRBJ1-1; CDR3 protein: CASGSGMNTEAFF; CDR3 DNA: TGTGCCAGCGGATCAGGGATGAACACTGAAGCTTTCTTT